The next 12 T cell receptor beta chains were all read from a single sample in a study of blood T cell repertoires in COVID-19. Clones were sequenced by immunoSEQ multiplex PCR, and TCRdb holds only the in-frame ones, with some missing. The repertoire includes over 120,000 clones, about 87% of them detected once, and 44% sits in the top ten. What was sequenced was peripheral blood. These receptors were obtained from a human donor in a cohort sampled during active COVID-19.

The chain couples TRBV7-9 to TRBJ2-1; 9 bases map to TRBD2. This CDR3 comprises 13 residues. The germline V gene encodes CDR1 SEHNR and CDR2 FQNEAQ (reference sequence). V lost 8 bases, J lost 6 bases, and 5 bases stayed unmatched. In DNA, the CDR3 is TGTGCCAGCGGTCTAGCGGGGCTCAATGAGCAGTTCTTC. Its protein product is CASGLAGLNEQFF.

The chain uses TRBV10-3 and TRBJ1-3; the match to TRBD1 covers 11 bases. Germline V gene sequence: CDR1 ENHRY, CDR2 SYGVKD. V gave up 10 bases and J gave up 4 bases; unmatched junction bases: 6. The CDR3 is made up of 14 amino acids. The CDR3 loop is CASGQGAIGNTIYF. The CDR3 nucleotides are TGTGCCAGCGGACAGGGGGCGATCGGAAACACCATATATTTT.

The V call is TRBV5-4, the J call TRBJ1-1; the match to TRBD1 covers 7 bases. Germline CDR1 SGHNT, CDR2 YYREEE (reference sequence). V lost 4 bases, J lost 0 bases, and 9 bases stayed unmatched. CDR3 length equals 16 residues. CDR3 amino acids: CASSAGTARVNTEAFF. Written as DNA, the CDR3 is TGTGCCAGCAGCGCCGGGACAGCAAGAGTGAACACTGAAGCTTTCTTT.

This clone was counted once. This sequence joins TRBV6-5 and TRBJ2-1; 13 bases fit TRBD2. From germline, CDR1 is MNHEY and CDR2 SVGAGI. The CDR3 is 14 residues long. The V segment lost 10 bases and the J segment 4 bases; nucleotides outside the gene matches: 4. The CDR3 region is CATLLAGGYNEQFF. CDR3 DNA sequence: TGTGCCACCCTACTAGCGGGGGGGTACAATGAGCAGTTCTTC.

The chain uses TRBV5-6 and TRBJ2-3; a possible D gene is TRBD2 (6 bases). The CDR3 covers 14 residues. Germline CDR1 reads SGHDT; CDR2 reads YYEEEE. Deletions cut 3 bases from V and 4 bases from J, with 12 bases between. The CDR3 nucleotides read TGTGCCAGCAGCTCAGGCCAGCGGGCAGATACGCAGTATTTT. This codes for CASSSGQRADTQYF.

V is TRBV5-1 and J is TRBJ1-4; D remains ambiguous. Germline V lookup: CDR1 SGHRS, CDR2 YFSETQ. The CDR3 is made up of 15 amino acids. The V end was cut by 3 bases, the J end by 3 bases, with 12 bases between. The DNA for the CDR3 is TGCGCCAGCAGCTCAACCGGGTCTCCTAATGAAAAACTGTTTTTT. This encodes CASSSTGSPNEKLFF.

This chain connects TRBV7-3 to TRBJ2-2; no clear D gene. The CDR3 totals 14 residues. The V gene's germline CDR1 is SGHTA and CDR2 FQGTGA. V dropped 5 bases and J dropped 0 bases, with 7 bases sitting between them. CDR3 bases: TGTGCCAGCAGCCCACAAGCGAACACCGGGGAGCTGTTTTTT. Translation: CASSPQANTGELFF.

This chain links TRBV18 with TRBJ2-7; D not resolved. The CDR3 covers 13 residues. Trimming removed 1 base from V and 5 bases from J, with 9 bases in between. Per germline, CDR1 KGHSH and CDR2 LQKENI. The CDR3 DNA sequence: TGTGCCAGCTCACCACTTAATCAGGACGAGCAGTACTTC. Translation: CASSPLNQDEQYF.

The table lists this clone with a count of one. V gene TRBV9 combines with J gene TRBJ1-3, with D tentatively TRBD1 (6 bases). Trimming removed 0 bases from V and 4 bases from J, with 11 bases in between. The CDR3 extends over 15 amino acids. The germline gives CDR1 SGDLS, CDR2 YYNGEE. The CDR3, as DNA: TGTGCCAGCAGCGTAGCGGGGGGCTTGGGAAACACCATATATTTT. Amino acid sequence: CASSVAGGLGNTIYF.

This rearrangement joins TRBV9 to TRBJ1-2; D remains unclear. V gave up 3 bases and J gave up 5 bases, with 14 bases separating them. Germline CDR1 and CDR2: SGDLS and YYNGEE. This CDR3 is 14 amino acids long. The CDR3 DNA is TGTGCCAGCAGCGCGCACCTAGAAACTTATGGCTACACCTTC. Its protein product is CASSAHLETYGYTF.

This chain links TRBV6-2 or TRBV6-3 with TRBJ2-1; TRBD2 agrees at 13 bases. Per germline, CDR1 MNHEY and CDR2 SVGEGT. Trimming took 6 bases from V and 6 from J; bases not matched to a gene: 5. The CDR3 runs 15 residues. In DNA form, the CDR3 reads TGTGCCAGCAGCCTACTAGCGGGAGGGGCCAATGAGCAGTTCTTC. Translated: CASSLLAGGANEQFF.

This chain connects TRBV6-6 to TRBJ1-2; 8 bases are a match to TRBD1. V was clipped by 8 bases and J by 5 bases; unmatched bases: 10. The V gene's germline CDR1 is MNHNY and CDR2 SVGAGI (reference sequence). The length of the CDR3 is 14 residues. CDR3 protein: CASASTGAQYGYTF. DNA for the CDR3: TGTGCCAGCGCCTCGACAGGGGCCCAGTATGGCTACACCTTC.